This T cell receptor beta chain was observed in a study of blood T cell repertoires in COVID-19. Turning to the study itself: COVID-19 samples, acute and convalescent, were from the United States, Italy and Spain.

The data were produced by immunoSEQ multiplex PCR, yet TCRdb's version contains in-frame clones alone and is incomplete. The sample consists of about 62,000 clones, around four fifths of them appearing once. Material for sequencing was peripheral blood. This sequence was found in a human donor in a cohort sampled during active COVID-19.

CDR3 nucleotide sequence: TGCGCCAGCAGCTTGATCGGGACAGGGAAGGAAGGAAACACCATATATTTT. This gives the protein CASSLIGTGKEGNTIYF. The rearrangement joins TRBV5-1 to TRBJ1-3; TRBD1 aligns across 9 bases. Per germline, CDR1 SGHRS and CDR2 YFSETQ. V lost 1 base to trimming and J lost 4 bases; unmatched junction nucleotides: 9. The CDR3 has 17 residues.